This T cell receptor beta chain was sequenced in a study of blood T cell repertoires in COVID-19. The germline V gene has CDR1 SNHLY and CDR2 FYNNEI. There are 16 residues in the CDR3. Germline trimming cut 6 bases from V and 4 bases from J; bases unmatched to any gene: 13. Sequenced by immunoSEQ multiplex PCR; TCRdb stores in-frame clones only, minus some. The table records some 320,000 clones, roughly 86% of them present only once. The sample was peripheral blood. This chain links TRBV2 with TRBJ1-2; 8 bases are a match to TRBD1. The sequence derives from a woman in her 50s who had recovered from COVID-19. CDR3 sequence (DNA): TGTGCCAGCAGCCGCGAGGACAGGGCGGCAGTCTATGGCTACACCTTC. Translation gives CASSREDRAAVYGYTF.